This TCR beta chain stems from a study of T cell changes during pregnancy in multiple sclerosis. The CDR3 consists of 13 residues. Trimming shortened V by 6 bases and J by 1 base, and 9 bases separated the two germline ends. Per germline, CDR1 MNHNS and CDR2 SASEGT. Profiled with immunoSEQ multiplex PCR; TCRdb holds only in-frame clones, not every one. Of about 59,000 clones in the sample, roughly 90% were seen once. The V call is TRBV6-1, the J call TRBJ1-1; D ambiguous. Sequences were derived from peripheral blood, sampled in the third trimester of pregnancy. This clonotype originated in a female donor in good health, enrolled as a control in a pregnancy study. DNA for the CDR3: TGTGCCAGCAGCGTACAAAAGAACACTGAAGCTTTCTTT. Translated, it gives CASSVQKNTEAFF.